This T cell receptor (beta chain) originates from a study of beta chain features in type 1 diabetes. On the study more broadly: All samples combined gave around 98,000,000 sorted cells for examination. Whole-study findings and limits: The study found that naive, central memory and Treg TCRB repertoires appeared more similar in patients than in healthy donors.

Of the isolated RNA, all was reverse transcribed, and so the sequenced material was expressed TCRB transcripts. TCRdb's table, derived via immunoSEQ multiplex PCR, lists solely in-frame clones and lacks some. The sample records 620,000 or so clones, around a sixth being singletons. Trimming left V 7 bases short and J 2 bases short, with 11 bases between. The V gene's germline CDR1 is SGHTA and CDR2 FQGTGA. The CDR3 has 13 amino acids. There are a few counts of this clone. Its antigen is not known. The genes are TRBV7-3 and TRBJ2-5, with D unclear. This receptor was taken from a young man in good health. The sample taken for sequencing was naive CD4+ T cells from blood. CDR3 sequence (DNA): TGTGCCAGCACCCCGGACGGGCAAGAGACCCAGTACTTC. It encodes CASTPDGQETQYF.